This TCR beta chain originates from a study of regulatory T cells in long-lasting Graves disease. To make TCR beta libraries, researchers used iRepertoire HTBI primers and Arm-PCR of CDR3 regions. TCRdb re-called the multiplex PCR reads through MiXCR, storing one row per CDR3 protein. Of 250,000 or so distinct CDR3 sequences listed, roughly a fifth were seen once; the top ten hold approximately 13%. The CDR3 totals 14 residues. Losses at the gene ends were 5 bases for V and 5 bases for J; bases not matched to a gene: 6. Germline V CDR1 and CDR2: SGHTA, FQGNSA. Noted time point: newly diagnosed GD, antithyroid drugs for less than 3 months. Extracted PBMC RNA gave rise to the TCR library. Approximately 9 milliliters of peripheral blood went into EDTA tubes. Remarks on this clonotype: Its antigen is currently unknown.

Study conclusions and caveats: Persistent cases favored TRBV28, TRBJ1-2 and TRBJ2-5.

The clonotype originates from a female donor with Graves disease. Sequencing was performed on peripheral blood mononuclear cells (PBMCs), taken at new diagnosis, from a patient treated with antithyroid drugs. This chain joins TRBV7-2 and TRBJ2-7; 10 bases fit TRBD1. In DNA, the CDR3 is TGTGCCAGCAGCACCAGGACAGGGGGTAACGAGCAGTACTTC. It specifies CASSTRTGGNEQYF.